A selection of T cell receptor beta chains follows, all from one sample in a study of control samples from healthy donors and cancer patients. Profiling relied on immunoSEQ multiplex PCR, and the TCRdb table lists in-frame clones only, not all of them. The data contain 100,000 to 150,000 clones, more than 80% of them singletons. Sequences were obtained from blood. These receptors all stem from a man aged 35 to 55 in good health. CDR3s include the opening cysteine and the closing phenylalanine or tryptophan. The order of the fields is J gene, V gene, D gene, CDR3 protein. A D gene is named only where the DNA matches it firmly.

>TRBJ2-6|TRBV4-1|-
CASSHRLVSGANVLTF
>TRBJ2-2|TRBV2|-
CASTKQGGTGELFF
>TRBJ2-3|TRBV1|-
CTSSRAGLLTDTQYF
>TRBJ2-5|TRBV24-1|-
CATSDNGPQETQYF
>TRBJ2-1|TRBV14|-
CASSQGRAGAPHNEQFF
>TRBJ1-1|TRBV5-4|-
CASSFRRREAFF
>TRBJ2-5|TRBV10-3|-
CAISDTLGRGETQYF
>TRBJ1-1|TRBV24-1|-
CATSDLHSLTWVAGTEAFF
>TRBJ2-2|TRBV10-3|TRBD2
CAISGLAGHTGELFF
>TRBJ2-7|TRBV4-1|-
CASSQESPTYEQYF
>TRBJ2-7|TRBV27|TRBD1
CASSQGQGEGEQYF
>TRBJ1-3|TRBV11-1|TRBD1
CASSHRQGEKGNTIYF
>TRBJ1-2|TRBV19|TRBD1
CASSLGQGANYGYTF
>TRBJ1-4|TRBV7-9|-
CASSSFREKLFF
>TRBJ2-5|TRBV6-5|-
CASRVRGQETQYF
>TRBJ1-4|TRBV10-3|-
CAISESGGRSEKLFF
>TRBJ1-5|TRBV7-3|-
CASSGPPATGFGQPQHF
>TRBJ2-3|TRBV5-5|-
CASSHLDRTDTQYF
>TRBJ1-2|TRBV4-1|-
CASSQGRGGPYGYTF
>TRBJ2-6|TRBV11-2|-
CASSPGRDSGANVLTF
>TRBJ1-6|TRBV2|-
CASSWEDWDTSYNSPLHF
>TRBJ2-3|TRBV11-2|TRBD2
CASSLDWSGGLRTDTQYF
>TRBJ1-2|TRBV9|TRBD1
CASSAPGQGWRGYTF
>TRBJ1-5|TRBV19|-
CASSGQLLNSNQPQHF
>TRBJ1-5|TRBV19|TRBD1
CASSPVGQDNQPQHF
>TRBJ1-4|TRBV5-1|TRBD1
CASSLEGTGVEKLFF
>TRBJ1-1|TRBV27|-
CASSLRGVANTEAFF
>TRBJ2-1|TRBV9|-
CASSVDYSANEQFF
>TRBJ1-6|TRBV28|TRBD1
CASSYRDRENSPLHF
>TRBJ2-7|TRBV25-1|-
CASSERGGSYEQYF
>TRBJ1-1|TRBV3-1/TRBV3-2|-
CASSQDSRPAPAFF
>TRBJ2-5|TRBV3-1/TRBV3-2|-
CASSQEHRIGTQYF
>TRBJ1-1|TRBV4-1|-
CASSQGGGMNTEAFF
>TRBJ2-5|TRBV2|-
CASSEGTGQETQYF
>TRBJ2-2|TRBV24-1|-
CATSDQGSHPGELFF
>TRBJ2-5|TRBV2|TRBD2
CASCMTSGVWETQYF
>TRBJ1-1|TRBV4-2|-
CASSPHATGENTEAFF
>TRBJ1-5|TRBV19|TRBD1
CASSMEQGFRNQPQHF
>TRBJ2-7|TRBV20-1|-
CSASHRPNEQYF
>TRBJ2-1|TRBV9|-
CAGSRDSSNEQFF